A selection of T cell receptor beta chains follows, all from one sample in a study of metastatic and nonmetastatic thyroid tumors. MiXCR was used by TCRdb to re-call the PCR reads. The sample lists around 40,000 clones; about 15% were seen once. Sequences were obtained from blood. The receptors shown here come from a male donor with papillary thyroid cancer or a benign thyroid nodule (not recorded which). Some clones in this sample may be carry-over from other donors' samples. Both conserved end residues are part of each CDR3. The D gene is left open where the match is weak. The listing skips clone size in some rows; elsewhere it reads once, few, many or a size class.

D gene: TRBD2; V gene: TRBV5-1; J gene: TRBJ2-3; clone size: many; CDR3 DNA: TGCGCCAGCAGCTTCTCACTAGCGGGCAACTCAGATACGCAGTATTTT; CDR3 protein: CASSFSLAGNSDTQYF
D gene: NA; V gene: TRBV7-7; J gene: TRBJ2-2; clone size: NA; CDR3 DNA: TGTGCCAGCAGCCTTCAGCCAGGCCCGAACACCGGGGAGCTGTTTTTT; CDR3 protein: CASSLQPGPNTGELFF
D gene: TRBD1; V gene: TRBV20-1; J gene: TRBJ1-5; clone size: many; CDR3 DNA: TGCAGTGCTATCGAGGGGGCCAGCAATCAGCCCCAGCATTTT; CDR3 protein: CSAIEGASNQPQHF
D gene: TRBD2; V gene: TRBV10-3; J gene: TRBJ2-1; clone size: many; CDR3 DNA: TGTGCCACCGGGACTAGCGGGGGGGCCACCTACAATGAGCAGTTCTTC; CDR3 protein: CATGTSGGATYNEQFF
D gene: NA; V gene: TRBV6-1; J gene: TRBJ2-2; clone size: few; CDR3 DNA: TGTGCCAGCAGTCCCCGTTCTTACACCGGGGAGCTGTTTTTT; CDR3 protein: CASSPRSYTGELFF
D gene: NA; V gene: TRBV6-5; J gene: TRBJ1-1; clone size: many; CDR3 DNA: TGTGCCAGCAGTTACTCGAGACGAACCCCCGAAGCTTTCTTT; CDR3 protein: CASSYSRRTPEAFF
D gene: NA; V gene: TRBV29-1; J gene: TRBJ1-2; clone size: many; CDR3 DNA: TGCAGCGCTAACTCTAGGGGGGACTATGGCTACACCTTC; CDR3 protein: CSANSRGDYGYTF
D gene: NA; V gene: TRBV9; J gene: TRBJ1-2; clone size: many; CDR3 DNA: TGTGCCAGCAGCGGAGGGAACCCTAATCATGGCTACACCTTC; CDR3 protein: CASSGGNPNHGYTF
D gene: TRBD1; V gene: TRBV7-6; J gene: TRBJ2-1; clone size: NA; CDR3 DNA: TGTGCCAGCAGCTTGCAGGGGGCCCAGGGTTTGCATGAGCAGTTCTTC; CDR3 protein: CASSLQGAQGLHEQFF
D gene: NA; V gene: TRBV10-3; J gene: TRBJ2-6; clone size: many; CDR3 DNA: TGTGCCACCCGTCTGCCAGCTTCCTCTGGGGCCAACGTCCTGACTTTC; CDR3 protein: CATRLPASSGANVLTF
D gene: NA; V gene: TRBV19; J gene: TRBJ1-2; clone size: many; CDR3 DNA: TGTGCCAGCTTTGGACGGCGTAACTATGGCTACACCTTC; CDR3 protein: CASFGRRNYGYTF
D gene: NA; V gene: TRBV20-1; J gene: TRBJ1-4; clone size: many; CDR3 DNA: TGCAGTGCTCGGGACGGCGGAGCAACTAATGAAAAACTGTTTTTT; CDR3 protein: CSARDGGATNEKLFF
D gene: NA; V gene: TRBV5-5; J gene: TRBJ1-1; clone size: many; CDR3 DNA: TGTGCCAGCAGCTCGACACCTTTTAACACTGAGGCTTTCTTT; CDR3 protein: CASSSTPFNTEAFF
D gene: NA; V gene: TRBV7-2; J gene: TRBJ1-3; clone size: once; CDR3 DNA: TGTGCCAGCAGCTTGGCCTTGGTGGGAGCTGGAAACACCATATATTTT; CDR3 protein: CASSLALVGAGNTIYF
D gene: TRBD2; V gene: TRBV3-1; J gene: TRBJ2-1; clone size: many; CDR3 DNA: TGTGCCAGCAGCCAAGAACTAGCGGGGGTCAATGAGCAGTTCTTC; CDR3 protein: CASSQELAGVNEQFF
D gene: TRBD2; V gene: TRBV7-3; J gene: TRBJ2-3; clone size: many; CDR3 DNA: TGTGCCAGCAGCTTAAAAGCCCGAGGACTAGCGGGCGGCACAGATACGCAGTATTTT; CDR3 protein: CASSLKARGLAGGTDTQYF
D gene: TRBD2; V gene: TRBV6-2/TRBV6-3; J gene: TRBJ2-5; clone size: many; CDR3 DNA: TGTGCCAGTCGGGGGGGCTTCTTTGAGACCCAGTACTTC; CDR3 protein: CASRGGFFETQYF
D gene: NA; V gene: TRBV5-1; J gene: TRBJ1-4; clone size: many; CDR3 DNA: TGCGCCAGCAGCAAAGGACAAGCTTCGAATGAAAAACTGTTTTTT; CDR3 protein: CASSKGQASNEKLFF
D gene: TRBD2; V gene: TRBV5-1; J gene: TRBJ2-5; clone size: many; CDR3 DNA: TGCGCCAGCGGCGACGGGGGGGTTGAGACCCAGTACTTC; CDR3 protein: CASGDGGVETQYF
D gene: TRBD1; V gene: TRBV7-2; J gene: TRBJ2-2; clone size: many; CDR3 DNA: TGTGCCAGCAGCGCCGACAGGGTGTACACCGGGGAGCTGTTTTTT; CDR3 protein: CASSADRVYTGELFF
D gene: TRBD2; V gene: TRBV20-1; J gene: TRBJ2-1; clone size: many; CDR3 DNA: TGCAGTGCTAGAGACTTTATAGCGGGAGGGCCGGGTGAGCAGTTCTTC; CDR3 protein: CSARDFIAGGPGEQFF
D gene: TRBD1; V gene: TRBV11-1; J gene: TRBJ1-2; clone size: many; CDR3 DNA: TGTGCCAGCAGCTTCGAGGACGACAGGGCTAACTATGGCTACACCTTC; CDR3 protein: CASSFEDDRANYGYTF
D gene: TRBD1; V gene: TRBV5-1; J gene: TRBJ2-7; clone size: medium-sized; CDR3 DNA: TGCGCCAGCAGCTCGGGACAGGTGATCTACGAGCAGTACTTC; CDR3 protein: CASSSGQVIYEQYF